The following is a T cell receptor (beta chain) sequence with its context. At one end the junction does not follow the germline gene, possibly because of a read error. The data belong to a study of CD4 and CD8 cells across lung adenocarcinoma regions. The germline V gene encodes CDR1 MNHEY and CDR2 SMNVEV (reference sequence). The CDR3 consists of 13 residues. The patients had localized lung adenocarcinoma, a non-small cell subtype. TCRdb fed the PCR reads into MiXCR, producing one record per CDR3 protein. Counted here are about 12,000 distinct CDR3 sequences, approximately 50% occurring once; the ten biggest clones make up 29%.

Source material: CD8+ T cells from the margin of a lung tumor. The TCR sequence derives from a male donor with lung adenocarcinoma. The CD4 and CD8 labels of this study may be unreliable. The chain carries TRBV27 and TRBJ2-3; no clear D. CDR3 amino acids: CASSPIATDIQYF. The CDR3 coding sequence is TGTGCCAGCAGTCCAATTGCCACAGATATTCAGTATTTC.